The 16 T cell receptor beta chains below all came from one sample that was sequenced in a study of blood T cell repertoires in COVID-19. This table comes from immunoSEQ multiplex PCR, and its TCRdb copy is limited to in-frame clones, with some not included. This table holds under 140,000 clones, 88% found once. Input material: peripheral blood. The receptors were sampled from a woman aged 45-59 years with acute or convalescent COVID-19.

The gene calls are TRBV24-1 and TRBJ2-5, with TRBD1 as a possible D gene (6 bases). This CDR3 has 15 residues. V gave up 3 bases and J gave up 5 bases, with 15 bases separating them. Germline V gene sequence: CDR1 KGHDR, CDR2 SFDVKD. The CDR3 sequence is CATSDPGRGSETQYF. The CDR3, as DNA: TGTGCCACCAGTGATCCGGGAAGGGGGAGCGAGACCCAGTACTTC.

The rearrangement uses TRBV6-5 and TRBJ2-5; the D gene is possibly TRBD1 (6 bases). Germline V gives CDR1 MNHEY, CDR2 SVGAGI. Trimming left V 6 bases short and J 2 bases short, with 10 bases between. The length of the CDR3 is 13 residues. The CDR3 reads CASRGAAQETQYF. As DNA, the CDR3 is TGTGCCAGCAGGGGGGCTGCTCAAGAGACCCAGTACTTC.

CDR3 loop: CASSQTGFDEQYF. CDR3 in DNA: TGTGCCAGCTCACAAACAGGGTTTGACGAGCAGTACTTC. The rearrangement uses TRBV18 and TRBJ2-7, with D possibly matching TRBD1 (6 bases). From germline, CDR1 is KGHSH and CDR2 LQKENI. The V gene lost 4 bases and the J gene lost 5 bases, with 12 bases spanning the gap. This CDR3 has 13 amino acids.

The chain carries TRBV20-1 and TRBJ2-7, with D tentatively TRBD2 (7 bases). The CDR3 totals 13 residues. Germline V CDR1 and CDR2: DFQATT, SNEGSKA (reference sequence). Trimming took 3 bases from V and 6 from J, leaving 15 bases between them. In nucleotides, the CDR3 is TGCAGTGCTAGTGGCGGGGGCGGGGCCGAGCAGTACTTC. Amino acids: CSASGGGGAEQYF.

This chain connects TRBV24-1 to TRBJ1-2; maybe TRBD1 (6 bases). The CDR3 contains 13 residues. V lost 10 bases and J lost 8, with 19 bases in between. In germline, CDR1 is KGHDR, CDR2 SFDVKD. The CDR3 bases are TGTGCCACACAAGCCGCGGGGGCAGAAGGCTACACCTTC. Its protein is CATQAAGAEGYTF.

The rearrangement joins TRBV19 to TRBJ2-7, with D unresolved. Trimming stripped 7 bases from V and 6 bases from J, with 19 bases between. This CDR3 contains 14 residues. The V gene's germline CDR1 is LNHDA and CDR2 SQIVND (reference sequence). The CDR3 DNA follows: TGTGCCAGTACCCGAGACCGACTCCCCATCGAGCAGTACTTC. Amino acid sequence: CASTRDRLPIEQYF. The full variable domain, with the rest looked up from reference TRBV19 and TRBJ2-7, is DGGITQSPKYLFRKEGQNVTLSCEQNLNHDAMYWYRQDPGQGLRLIYYSQIVNDFQKGDIAEGYSVSREKKESFPLTVTSAQKNPTAFYLCASTRDRLPIEQYFGPGTRLTVT.

V gene TRBV18 combines with J gene TRBJ2-1; 10 bases fit TRBD1. The CDR3 has 14 residues. Trimming cost V 6 bases and J 9 bases; bases outside gene matches: 8. From germline, CDR1 is KGHSH and CDR2 LQKENI. The DNA of the CDR3 is TGTGCCAGCTCCCGGGACAGGGGTTTTTCTGAGCAGTTCTTC. This codes for CASSRDRGFSEQFF.

This chain links TRBV5-4 with TRBJ2-1, with D tentatively TRBD2 (6 bases). Germline CDR1 is SGHNT and CDR2 is YYREEE (reference sequence). The ends were cut back, 2 bases at V and 0 bases at J, with 9 bases in the middle. The CDR3 sequence is 15 residues long. CDR3 bases: TGTGCCAGCAGCTTTAGCGGCGCCTCCTACAATGAGCAGTTCTTC. It is translated as CASSFSGASYNEQFF.

The CDR3 nucleotides are TGTGCCAGCTCACTGACTAGCGGGGCGGCCGAGCAGTACTTC. Encoded protein: CASSLTSGAAEQYF. J is TRBJ2-7 and V is TRBV18; 11 bases line up with TRBD2. Germline loops: CDR1 KGHSH, CDR2 LQKENI. The CDR3 runs 14 residues. The V gene end was trimmed by 4 bases and the J gene end by 6 bases; junction bases not matched to a gene: 5.

In its sample, this clone was seen a few times. The genes are TRBV10-1 and TRBJ2-7; D gene unclear. The germline CDR1 and CDR2 sequences are WNHNN and SYGVQD (reference sequence). V lost 3 bases and J lost 1, with 7 bases in between. The CDR3 sequence is 13 residues long. CDR3 bases: TGCGCCAGCAGTGAAAGGAGTTCCTACGAGCAGTACTTC. It encodes CASSERSSYEQYF.

The chain is built from TRBV30 and TRBJ2-2; 14 bases fit TRBD2. Trimming at V came to 3 bases and at J to 1 base, leaving 4 bases not matched to a gene. Germline CDR1 and CDR2: GTSNPN and SVGIG (reference sequence). The CDR3 has 17 amino acids. CDR3 nucleotides: TGTGCCTGGAGAGCCGGACTAGCGGGAGGGAACACCGGGGAGCTGTTTTTT. Its protein product is CAWRAGLAGGNTGELFF.

The chain joins TRBV11-3 to TRBJ2-2; possibly TRBD2 for D (6 bases). Germline V CDR1 and CDR2: SGHNT, YENEEA. The CDR3 has 14 residues. V gave up 5 bases and J gave up 3 bases, with 10 bases separating them. CDR3 in amino acids: CASSPGRHTGELFF. In DNA form, the CDR3 reads TGTGCCAGCAGCCCTGGGAGGCACACCGGGGAGCTGTTTTTT.

The chain links TRBV18 to TRBJ2-7; 9 bases match TRBD1. The germline gives CDR1 KGHSH, CDR2 LQKENI. J gave up 6 bases and V 2 bases, and 11 bases lay outside the gene matches. The CDR3 loop spans 16 amino acids. DNA of the CDR3: TGTGCCAGCTCACCAGGGGCGGGACAGGGTGCGGGCGAGCAGTACTTC. This codes for CASSPGAGQGAGEQYF.

This chain uses TRBV3-1 (or the pseudogene TRBV3-2) with TRBJ1-3; the D is unclear. The germline CDR1 and CDR2 sequences are LGHDT and YNNKEL (reference sequence). V lost 7 bases and J 1 base, leaving 5 bases between the germline ends. The CDR3 is 12 amino acids. CDR3 region: CASTSSGNTIYF. For the CDR3, the DNA is TGTGCCAGCACCTCGTCTGGAAACACCATATATTTT.

The rearrangement joins TRBV5-1 to TRBJ2-3; 15 positions agree with TRBD2. V lost 4 bases to trimming and J lost 3 bases; unmatched junction nucleotides: 12. The CDR3 is 19 amino acids. CDR1 is SGHRS and CDR2 is YFSETQ in the germline V gene. CDR3 in amino acids: CASSGTGTSGRKGTDTQYF. Written as DNA, the CDR3 is TGCGCCAGCAGCGGCACCGGGACTAGCGGGAGGAAGGGGACAGATACGCAGTATTTT.

This clone was observed a single time. V usage is TRBV6-6 and J usage is TRBJ1-3; 8 bases line up with TRBD1. The CDR3 runs to 16 residues. The V and J ends lost 3 bases and 4 bases, in that order; junction bases with no gene match: 8. Germline V CDR1 and CDR2: MNHNY, SVGAGI (reference sequence). The CDR3 coding sequence is TGTGCCAGCAGTTATCTCCGGACAGGGCGCGGAAACACCATATATTTT. Protein sequence: CASSYLRTGRGNTIYF.